These 32 T cell receptor beta chains were sequenced from one sample in a study of beta chain features in type 1 diabetes. All of the isolated RNA was reverse transcribed, so expressed TCRB transcripts were sequenced. Method: immunoSEQ multiplex PCR; TCRdb's copy keeps in-frame clones and lacks some. The profile shows 250,000 or so clones, about 25% of them singletons. Material: central memory CD4+ T cells from blood. The receptors stem from a man in his thirties or forties in good health.

This clone was observed a few times. The genes are TRBV5-1 and TRBJ2-7, with 9 bases aligning to TRBD2. CDR3 length: 15 residues. The germline gives CDR1 SGHRS, CDR2 YFSETQ. V was pared by 4 bases and J by 2 bases, with 7 bases of the junction left unmatched. CDR3 sequence reads: CASSKASGVTYEQYF. The DNA of the CDR3 is TGCGCCAGCAGCAAGGCTAGCGGGGTGACCTACGAGCAGTACTTC.

This clone has only a few counts. The chain is built from TRBV19 and TRBJ2-6; D unresolved. The germline V gene encodes CDR1 LNHDA and CDR2 SQIVND (reference sequence). Trimming took 10 bases from V and 0 from J, leaving 7 bases between them. The CDR3 spans 13 residues. The CDR3 bases are TGTGCCACCGAAACCTCTGGGGCCAACGTCCTGACTTTC. This translates into CATETSGANVLTF.

This clone was detected only a few times. The chain carries TRBV27 and TRBJ2-6, with no clear D. This CDR3 is 14 amino acids long. CDR1 is MNHEY and CDR2 is SMNVEV in the germline V gene (reference sequence). V shed 6 bases and J shed 0 bases, with 6 bases lying between them. CDR3 coding DNA: TGTGCCAGCAGGAGAGACTCTGGGGCCAACGTCCTGACTTTC. Its translation: CASRRDSGANVLTF.

The rearrangement uses TRBV6-1 and TRBJ1-5, with D unresolved. Germline CDR1 and CDR2: MNHNS and SASEGT. V was shortened by 11 bases and J by 0 bases, with 11 bases between the two germline ends. The CDR3 loop spans 13 amino acids. The CDR3 sequence: CAAGEGSNQPQHF. Here the CDR3 DNA reads TGTGCCGCCGGAGAGGGTAGCAATCAGCCCCAGCATTTT.

This chain uses TRBV28 with TRBJ2-5, with D unresolved. Trimming took off 5 bases at V and 2 bases at J, with 12 bases between the two ends. CDR1 and CDR2 from the germline V gene are MDHEN and SYDVKM. The CDR3 loop spans 14 amino acids. CDR3 loop: CASSPLGLQETQYF. In DNA, the CDR3 is TGTGCCAGCAGTCCCCTGGGATTACAAGAGACCCAGTACTTC. Combining the CDR3 with reference TRBV28 and TRBJ2-5 gives the whole variable domain DVKVTQSSRYLVKRTGEKVFLECVQDMDHENMFWYRQDPGLGLRLIYFSYDVKMKEKGDIPEGYSVSREKKERFSLILESASTNQTSMYLCASSPLGLQETQYFGPGTRLLVL.

This clone came up a few times. A far larger clone is off by one base, so a read error is likely. The rearrangement joins TRBV11-3 to TRBJ2-3; D not certain. The germline V gene has CDR1 SGHNT and CDR2 YENEEA. The CDR3 contains 12 residues. Trimming cost V 2 bases and J 0 bases, with 0 bases left between them. This chain's CDR3 is CASSLSTDTQYF. CDR3 sequence (DNA): TGTGCCAGCAGCTTAAGCACAGATACGCAGTATTTT. The variable domain in full, completed from reference TRBV11-3 and TRBJ2-3, reads EAGVVQSPRYKIIEKKQPVAFWCNPISGHNTLYWYLQNLGQGPELLIRYENEEAVDDSQLPKDRFSAERLKGVDSTLKIQPAELGDSAVYLCASSLSTDTQYFGPGTRLTVL.

The chain employs TRBV7-2 and TRBJ2-5; D possibly corresponds to TRBD1 (6 bases). V lost 7 bases to trimming and J lost 4 bases, with 16 bases between them. The CDR3 runs 14 residues. The germline V gene has CDR1 SGHTA and CDR2 FQGNSA. CDR3 sequence (DNA): TGTGCCAGCAATAACGGACAGTCAGGAGAGACCCAGTACTTC. It is translated as CASNNGQSGETQYF.

This clone was observed a few times. The CDR3 nucleotides are TGTGCCAGCAGCTTCTTAGCGGGAGGATCCATGGGGGAGCAGTTCTTC. Translation: CASSFLAGGSMGEQFF. The rearrangement joins TRBV7-9 to TRBJ2-1; 10 bases are a match to TRBD2. The trim removed 3 bases at V and 10 bases at J, leaving 12 bases unmatched. The CDR3 consists of 16 residues. The germline V gene encodes CDR1 SEHNR and CDR2 FQNEAQ (reference sequence).

This clone was detected once. The V call is TRBV6-5, the J call TRBJ1-2, with TRBD1 as a possible D gene (6 bases). Per the germline V gene, CDR1 is MNHEY and CDR2 is SVGAGI. The CDR3 is 11 residues long. V lost 5 bases, J lost 7 bases, and 8 bases lay in between. The DNA for the CDR3 is TGTGCCAGCAGTGCAGGGGCTGGCTACACCTTC. This sequence encodes CASSAGAGYTF.

V and J are TRBV11-2 and TRBJ2-3; TRBD2 matches at 11 bases. This CDR3 is built from 15 residues. Germline values: CDR1 SGHAT, CDR2 FQNNGV. V was clipped by 3 bases and J by 1 base; unmatched bases: 0. This CDR3 reads CASSFSGRGTDTQYF. DNA for the CDR3: TGTGCCAGCAGCTTTAGCGGGAGGGGCACAGATACGCAGTATTTT.

This chain joins TRBV4-1 and TRBJ1-3, with D maybe TRBD1 (5 bases). Per the germline V gene, CDR1 is MGHRA and CDR2 is YSYEKL. This CDR3 comprises 13 residues. The V end lost 8 bases, the J end lost 5 bases, and 13 bases lay between the germline ends. In DNA, the CDR3 is TGCGCCAGCCCGACAGAGAGAAGAAACACCATATATTTT. Translating it yields CASPTERRNTIYF.

The sample holds a few counts of this clone. This chain joins TRBV14 and TRBJ2-3, with TRBD1 identical over 7 bases. The CDR3 spans 15 residues. Germline V CDR1 and CDR2: SGHDN, FVKESK. The junction had 9 bases not matched to a gene; V was cut back by 0 bases and J by 9 bases. This chain's CDR3 is CASSQDEGAWATQYF. The CDR3 DNA follows: TGTGCCAGCAGCCAAGATGAGGGGGCCTGGGCGACGCAGTATTTT.

This clone was counted a few times. The chain combines TRBV5-6 with TRBJ2-1, with a possible D match to TRBD2 (5 bases). The CDR3 sequence is 13 residues long. Germline V CDR1 and CDR2: SGHDT, YYEEEE. Between the trimmed V and J ends, which lost 2 bases and 8 bases, there was a span of 11 bases. The CDR3 reads CASSFRLGDEQFF. In DNA, the CDR3 is TGTGCCAGCAGCTTTCGACTCGGGGATGAGCAGTTCTTC.

The J gene is TRBJ2-5, the V gene TRBV11-1; D uncertain. CDR1 is SGHAT and CDR2 is FQDESV in the germline V gene (reference sequence). The V end lost 5 bases, the J end lost 4 bases, and 11 bases lay between the germline ends. CDR3 size: 13 residues. CDR3 nucleotides: TGTGCCAGCAGCCTGCGACCCCCAGAGACCCAGTACTTC. Protein product: CASSLRPPETQYF.

As DNA, the CDR3 is TGTGCCAGCAGCTCAACCGGGACAGGAAAGGAAGCTTTCTTT. Translating it yields CASSSTGTGKEAFF. This rearrangement joins TRBV5-6 to TRBJ1-1, with 8 bases aligning to TRBD1. The germline gives CDR1 SGHDT, CDR2 YYEEEE. The CDR3 consists of 14 residues. V was pared by 3 bases and J by 8 bases, with 9 bases of the junction left unmatched.

The rearrangement uses TRBV30 and TRBJ1-6, with D hard to call. Germline CDR1 is GTSNPN and CDR2 is SVGIG (reference sequence). This CDR3 has 12 amino acids. Trimming cost V 0 bases and J 13 bases, with 10 bases left between them. The CDR3 bases are TGTGCCTGGAGTGTAAAAGGCGGCCCCCTCCACTTT. Protein product: CAWSVKGGPLHF.

This clone was seen more than once but under ten times. V usage is TRBV15 and J usage is TRBJ1-1; TRBD1 might be the D (5 bases). The CDR3 contains 12 residues. Trimming cost V 3 bases and J 5 bases, with 7 bases left between them. Germline lookup yields CDR1 LNHNV and CDR2 YYDKDF (reference sequence). The CDR3 region has the DNA TGTGCCACCAGCAGGGGGGAAACTGAAGCTTTCTTT. Residues: CATSRGETEAFF.

V usage is TRBV4-3 and J usage is TRBJ2-1; 11 nucleotides align to TRBD2. Germline values: CDR1 LGHNA, CDR2 YSLEER. This CDR3 has 20 amino acids. Trimming at V came to 0 bases and at J to 0 bases, leaving 10 bases not matched to a gene. The CDR3 here is CASSQDVVAGGLRSYNEQFF. CDR3 bases: TGCGCCAGCAGCCAAGATGTAGTAGCGGGAGGGCTTCGCTCCTACAATGAGCAGTTCTTC.

This CDR3 reads CASSLSGTLTDTQYF. The CDR3 nucleotides are TGTGCCAGCAGCTTGTCTGGGACTCTCACAGATACGCAGTATTTT. V gene TRBV5-6 combines with J gene TRBJ2-3; D possibly corresponds to TRBD2 (6 bases). Germline assignment: CDR1 SGHDT and CDR2 YYEEEE. V dropped 1 base and J dropped 2 bases, with 11 bases sitting between them. The CDR3 is 15 amino acids.

This clone was found many times. The chain joins TRBV6-5 to TRBJ2-2; the D is unclear. The CDR3 is made up of 16 amino acids. V lost 0 bases and J lost 4, with 12 bases in between. Germline assignment: CDR1 MNHEY and CDR2 SVGAGI. CDR3 amino acids: CASSYSSEPGTGELFF. For the CDR3, the DNA is TGTGCCAGCAGTTACTCATCGGAGCCGGGCACCGGGGAGCTGTTTTTT.

This clone was detected a few times. This rearrangement joins TRBV4-3 to TRBJ2-1; 10 nucleotides align to TRBD2. The CDR3 is 17 amino acids. Per the germline V gene, CDR1 is LGHNA and CDR2 is YSLEER. V was clipped by 8 bases and J by 0 bases; unmatched bases: 10. The CDR3 spells CASGSGGEHSSYNEQFF. The CDR3 nucleotides are TGCGCCAGCGGCAGCGGGGGGGAGCACTCCTCCTACAATGAGCAGTTCTTC.

Comments on this clone: Mismatch with germline at one junction end may stem from a read error. This chain connects TRBV4-3 to TRBJ2-6, with D unresolved. The CDR3 sequence is 14 residues long. Germline values: CDR1 LGHNA, CDR2 YSLEER. CDR3 in amino acids: CASSQDGGTNVLTF. The CDR3 nucleotides are TGCGCCAGCAGCCAAGACGGTGGGACCAACGTCCTGACTTTC.

This sequence joins TRBV9 and TRBJ1-1; perhaps TRBD1 as D (6 bases). This CDR3 comprises 15 residues. The germline gives CDR1 SGDLS, CDR2 YYNGEE. The germline V and J ends were trimmed by 2 bases and 7 bases, with 18 bases remaining between them. The CDR3 DNA follows: TGTGCCAGCAGCGTCACGGGACACGGGACTCGTGAAGCTTTCTTT. Translated: CASSVTGHGTREAFF.

This clone was counted ten times or more. The V gene is TRBV10-3, the J gene TRBJ2-3, with 9 bases matching TRBD2. The CDR3 is made up of 15 amino acids. CDR1 ENHRY and CDR2 SYGVKD come from the germline V gene. V was clipped by 2 bases and J by 2 bases; unmatched bases: 2. This CDR3 reads CAISEGTSFTDTQYF. The CDR3 DNA reads TGTGCCATCAGTGAGGGGACTAGCTTCACAGATACGCAGTATTTT.

The V and J genes are TRBV7-2 and TRBJ2-5; 13 bases line up with TRBD2. CDR1 is SGHTA and CDR2 is FQGNSA in the germline V gene. This CDR3 is 15 amino acids long. Trimming took 3 bases from V and 2 from J; bases not matched to a gene: 0. The CDR3 DNA reads as TGTGCCAGCAGCTTGACTAGCGGGAGGCAAGAGACCCAGTACTTC. It codes for CASSLTSGRQETQYF.

This chain connects TRBV2 to TRBJ2-1; 12 bases are a match to TRBD1. The J segment lost 9 bases and the V segment lost 6 bases, leaving 6 bases of the junction unmatched. CDR3 length: 14 amino acids. The V gene's germline CDR1 is SNHLY and CDR2 FYNNEI. The CDR3 protein is CASSRGQGAGEQFF. The CDR3 DNA reads as TGTGCCAGCAGCCGGGGACAGGGGGCTGGTGAGCAGTTCTTC.

V usage is TRBV27 and J usage is TRBJ1-6; no reliable D call. CDR3 length equals 14 residues. Trimming cost V 0 bases and J 10 bases, with 10 bases left between them. The germline gives CDR1 MNHEY, CDR2 SMNVEV (reference sequence). The CDR3 loop reads CASSLSRTESPLHF. DNA of the CDR3: TGTGCCAGCAGTTTATCGAGGACTGAGTCACCCCTCCACTTT.

This clone has just a few counts. The rearrangement links TRBV5-1 to TRBJ2-5; either TRBD1 or TRBD2 may supply D (5 bases each). Germline V gene lookup returns CDR1 SGHRS and CDR2 YFSETQ. V lost 2 bases to trimming and J lost 5 bases, with 13 bases between them. The CDR3 loop spans 14 amino acids. CDR3 protein: CASSFQGSVETQYF. The CDR3 nucleotides read TGCGCCAGCAGCTTTCAGGGTAGCGTGGAGACCCAGTACTTC.

The chain employs TRBV29-1 and TRBJ2-5; 9 bases agree with TRBD1. V shed 7 bases, J shed 3 bases, and the junction held 6 bases outside the gene matches. The germline V gene encodes CDR1 SQVTM and CDR2 ANQGSEA. This CDR3 comprises 13 residues. CDR3 residues: CSGRDRVEETQYF. The CDR3 DNA reads as TGCAGCGGGCGGGACAGGGTCGAAGAGACCCAGTACTTC.

As concerns this clone: This sample also contains other DNA sequences that code for the same CDR3. This sequence joins TRBV29-1 and TRBJ2-5; D may be TRBD2 (5 bases). Between the trimmed V and J ends, which lost 4 bases and 4 bases, there was a span of 10 bases. Per germline, CDR1 SQVTM and CDR2 ANQGSEA. The CDR3 totals 12 residues. The DNA of the CDR3 is TGCAGCGTTGTACTAGGAGGAGAGACCCAGTACTTC. Translation gives CSVVLGGETQYF.

The gene calls are TRBV9 and TRBJ2-1; 7 bases fit TRBD1. Germline CDR1 SGDLS, CDR2 YYNGEE. V lost 4 bases to trimming and J lost 10 bases; unmatched junction nucleotides: 8. This CDR3 has 13 residues. CDR3 sequence: CASSPRGRYEQFF. CDR3 nucleotides: TGTGCCAGCAGCCCGAGGGGGCGGTACGAGCAGTTCTTC.

This clone was seen a single time. This sample also contains other DNA sequences that code for the same CDR3. The chain combines TRBV7-9 with TRBJ2-3; TRBD1 might be the D (5 bases). The germline V and J ends were trimmed by 1 base and 1 base, with 9 bases remaining between them. This CDR3 is built from 15 residues. Per the germline V gene, CDR1 is SEHNR and CDR2 is FQNEAQ (reference sequence). CDR3 DNA: TGTGCCAGCAGCTTAGTTGGCAGGGGCACAGATACGCAGTATTTT. Translated: CASSLVGRGTDTQYF. The full variable domain, completed using reference TRBV7-9 and TRBJ2-3, is DTGVSQNPRHKITKRGQNVTFRCDPISEHNRLYWYRQTLGQGPEFLTYFQNEAQLEKSRLLSDRFSAERPKGSFSTLEIQRTEQGDSAMYLCASSLVGRGTDTQYFGPGTRLTVL.